This T cell receptor beta chain was recorded in a study of radiotherapy plus CTLA-4 blockade in lung cancer. The overall study: Objective responses emerged in about 20% of patients, and 31% attained disease control.

Measured with immunoSEQ multiplex PCR; TCRdb has only the in-frame clones, and not every one. The repertoire holds fewer than 75,000 clones, with roughly 87% as singletons. The CDR3 runs to 14 residues. CDR1 and CDR2 (germline): MNHEY, SVGAGI. V gave up 6 bases and J gave up 1 base, with 11 bases separating them. The sequence derives from a human donor with non-small cell lung cancer that progressed on radiotherapy plus ipilimumab. This chain uses TRBV6-5 with TRBJ2-3; D is unresolved. The sample in question was peripheral blood, obtained from a patient treated with radiotherapy plus ipilimumab. The CDR3 DNA sequence: TGTGCCAGCAGGAAAGGTCAGGGCACAGATACGCAGTATTTT. Protein product: CASRKGQGTDTQYF.